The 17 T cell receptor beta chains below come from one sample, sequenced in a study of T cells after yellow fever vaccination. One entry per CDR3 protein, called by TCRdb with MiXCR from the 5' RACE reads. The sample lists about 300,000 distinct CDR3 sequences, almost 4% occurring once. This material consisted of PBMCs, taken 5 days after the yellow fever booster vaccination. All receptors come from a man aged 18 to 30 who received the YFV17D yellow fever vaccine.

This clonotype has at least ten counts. This chain's CDR3 is CASSFQTSGQETQYF. Here the CDR3 DNA reads TGTGCCAGCAGTTTTCAGACTAGCGGACAAGAGACCCAGTACTTC. The chain carries TRBV12-3 or TRBV12-4 and TRBJ2-5; 9 nucleotides agree with TRBD2. This CDR3 has 15 residues. Unmatched junction bases numbered 4, after V lost 3 bases and J lost 2 bases.

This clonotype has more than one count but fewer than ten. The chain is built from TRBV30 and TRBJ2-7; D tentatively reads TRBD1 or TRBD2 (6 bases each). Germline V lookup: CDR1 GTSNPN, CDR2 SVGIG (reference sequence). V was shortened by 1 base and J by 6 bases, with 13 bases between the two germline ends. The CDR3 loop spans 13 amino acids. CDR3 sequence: CAWSGEGGREQYF. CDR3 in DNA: TGTGCCTGGAGTGGCGAAGGGGGGCGCGAGCAGTACTTC.

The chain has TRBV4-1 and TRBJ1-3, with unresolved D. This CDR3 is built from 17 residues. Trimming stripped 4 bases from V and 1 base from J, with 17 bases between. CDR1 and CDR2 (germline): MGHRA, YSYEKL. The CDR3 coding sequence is TGCGCCAGCAGCCCCCCGTACCGCCCCGGATCTGGAAACACCATATATTTT. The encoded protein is CASSPPYRPGSGNTIYF.

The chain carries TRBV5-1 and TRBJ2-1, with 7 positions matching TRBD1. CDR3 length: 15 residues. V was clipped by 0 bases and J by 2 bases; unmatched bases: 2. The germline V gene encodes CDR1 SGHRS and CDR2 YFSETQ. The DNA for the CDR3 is TGCGCCAGCAGCTTGGCCAGGGGGACCTACAATGAGCAGTTCTTC. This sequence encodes CASSLARGTYNEQFF. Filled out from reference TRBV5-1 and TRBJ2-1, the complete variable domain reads KAGVTQTPRYLIKTRGQQVTLSCSPISGHRSVSWYQQTPGQGLQFLFEYFSETQRNKGNFPGRFSGRQFSNSRSEMNVSTLELGDSALYLCASSLARGTYNEQFFGPGTRLTVL.

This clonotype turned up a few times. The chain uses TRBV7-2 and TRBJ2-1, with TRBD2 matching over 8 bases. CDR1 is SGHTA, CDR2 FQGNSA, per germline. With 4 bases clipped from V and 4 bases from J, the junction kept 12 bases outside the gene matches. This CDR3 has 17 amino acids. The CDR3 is CASSWAPGTSGYNEQFF. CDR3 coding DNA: TGTGCCAGCAGCTGGGCGCCCGGTACTAGCGGTTACAATGAGCAGTTCTTC.

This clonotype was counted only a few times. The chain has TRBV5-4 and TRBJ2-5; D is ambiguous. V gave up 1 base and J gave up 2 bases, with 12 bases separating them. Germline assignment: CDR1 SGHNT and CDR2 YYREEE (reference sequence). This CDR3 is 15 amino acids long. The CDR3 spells CASSLPSGPQETQYF. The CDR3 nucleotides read TGTGCCAGCAGCTTGCCGTCGGGTCCTCAAGAGACCCAGTACTTC.

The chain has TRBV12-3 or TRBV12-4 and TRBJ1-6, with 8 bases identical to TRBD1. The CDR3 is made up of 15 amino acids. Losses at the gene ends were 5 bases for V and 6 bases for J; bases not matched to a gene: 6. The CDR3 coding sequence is TGTGCCAGCAGTCCCTTGCAGGGGGCTAATTCACCCCTCCACTTT. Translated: CASSPLQGANSPLHF.

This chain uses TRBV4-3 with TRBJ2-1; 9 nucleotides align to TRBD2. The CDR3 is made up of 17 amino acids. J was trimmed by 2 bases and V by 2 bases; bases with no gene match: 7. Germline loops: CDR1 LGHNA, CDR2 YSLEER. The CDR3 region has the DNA TGCGCCAGCAGCCAATCGGCTAGCGGGGAACCCTACAATGAGCAGTTCTTC. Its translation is CASSQSASGEPYNEQFF.

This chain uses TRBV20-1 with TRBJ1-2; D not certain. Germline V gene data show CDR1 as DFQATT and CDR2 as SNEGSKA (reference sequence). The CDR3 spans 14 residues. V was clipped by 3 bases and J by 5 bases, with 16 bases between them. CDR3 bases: TGCAGTGCTAGGGGAAGCGGCAGACTATATGGCTACACCTTC. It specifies CSARGSGRLYGYTF.

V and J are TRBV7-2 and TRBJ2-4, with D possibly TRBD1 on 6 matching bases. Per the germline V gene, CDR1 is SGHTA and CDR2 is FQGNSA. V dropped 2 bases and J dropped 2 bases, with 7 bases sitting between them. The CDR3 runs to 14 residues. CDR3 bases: TGTGCCAGCAGCTTAACAGGGACCAAAAACATTCAGTACTTC. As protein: CASSLTGTKNIQYF.

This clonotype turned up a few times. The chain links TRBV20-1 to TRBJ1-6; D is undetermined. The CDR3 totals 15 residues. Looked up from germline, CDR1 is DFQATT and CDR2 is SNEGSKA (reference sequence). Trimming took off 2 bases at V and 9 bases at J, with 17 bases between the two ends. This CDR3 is CSARTSPGSPSPLHF. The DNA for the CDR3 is TGCAGTGCTAGAACTTCTCCGGGCAGTCCTTCACCCCTCCACTTT.

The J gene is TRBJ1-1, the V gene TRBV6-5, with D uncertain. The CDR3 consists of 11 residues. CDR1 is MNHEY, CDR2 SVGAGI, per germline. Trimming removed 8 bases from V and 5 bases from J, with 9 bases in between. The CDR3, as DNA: TGTGCCAGCGGGCCGAGGACTGAAGCTTTCTTT. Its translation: CASGPRTEAFF.

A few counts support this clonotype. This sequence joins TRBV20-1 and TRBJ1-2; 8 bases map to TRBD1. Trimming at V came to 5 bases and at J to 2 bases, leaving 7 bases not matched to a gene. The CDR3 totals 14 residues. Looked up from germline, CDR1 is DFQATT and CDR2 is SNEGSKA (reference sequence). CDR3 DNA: TGCAGTGCTTTCGGACAGGGCGGGAACTATGGCTACACCTTC. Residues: CSAFGQGGNYGYTF.

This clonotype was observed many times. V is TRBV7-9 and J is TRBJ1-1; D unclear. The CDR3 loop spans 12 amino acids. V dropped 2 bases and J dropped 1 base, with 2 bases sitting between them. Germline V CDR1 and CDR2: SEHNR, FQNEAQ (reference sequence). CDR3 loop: CASSLQNTEAFF. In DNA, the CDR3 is TGTGCCAGCAGCTTACAGAACACTGAAGCTTTCTTT. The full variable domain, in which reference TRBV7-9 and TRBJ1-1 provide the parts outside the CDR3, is DTGVSQNPRHKITKRGQNVTFRCDPISEHNRLYWYRQTLGQGPEFLTYFQNEAQLEKSRLLSDRFSAERPKGSFSTLEIQRTEQGDSAMYLCASSLQNTEAFFGQGTRLTVV.

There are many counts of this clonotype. DNA for the CDR3: TGTGCCAGCAGCGCGACAGATCCGAGATACAATGAGCAGTTCTTC. Encoded protein: CASSATDPRYNEQFF. This sequence joins TRBV5-5 and TRBJ2-1; possible D gene TRBD1, 5 bases. Per the germline V gene, CDR1 is SGHKS and CDR2 is YYEKEE (reference sequence). The V and J ends lost 4 bases and 4 bases respectively, with 15 bases between them. This CDR3 region has 15 residues.

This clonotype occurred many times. CDR3 in amino acids: CASSYDGATEAFF. The CDR3, as DNA: TGTGCCAGCAGTTACGACGGGGCCACTGAAGCTTTCTTT. The rearrangement links TRBV6-5 to TRBJ1-1; possibly TRBD1 for D (5 bases). The CDR3 has 13 amino acids. Germline V gives CDR1 MNHEY, CDR2 SVGAGI. Trimming removed 2 bases from V and 4 bases from J, with 8 bases in between.

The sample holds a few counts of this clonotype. The CDR3 DNA is TGTGCCAGCAGCTCCACCTCTACCGGTGATGAGCAGTTCTTC. This encodes CASSSTSTGDEQFF. This chain links TRBV7-9 with TRBJ2-1; D is unresolved. V was cut by 4 bases and J by 8 bases, with 15 bases left in between. Per germline, CDR1 SEHNR and CDR2 FQNEAQ (reference sequence). CDR3 size: 14 residues.